Listed below are T cell receptor beta chains from one sample, sequenced in a study of blood T cell repertoires in COVID-19. The data were produced by immunoSEQ multiplex PCR, yet TCRdb's version contains in-frame clones alone and is incomplete. This sample has a few hundred thousand clones, with 85% to 90% found just once. Sequenced input: PBMCs or T cells enriched from blood (not recorded which). These receptors all stem from a man aged 18 to 35 who had recovered from COVID-19. CDR3s include the opening cysteine and the closing phenylalanine or tryptophan. D genes are given only for firm matches. Only part of the rows carry a size: once, few, many, or a class if the clone is expanded.

j_gene | abundance | d_gene | v_gene | CDR3aa | CDR3nt
TRBJ2-3 | NA | NA | TRBV11-2 | CASSLGGDPDTQYF | TGTGCCAGCAGCTTAGGGGGCGACCCAGATACGCAGTATTTT
TRBJ1-5 | NA | NA | TRBV19 | CASTPGDLRSNQPQHF | TGTGCCAGTACCCCGGGGGATTTAAGGAGCAATCAGCCCCAGCATTTT
TRBJ2-7 | NA | NA | TRBV12-5 | CASAPGVSSYEQYF | TGTGCTAGTGCCCCGGGGGTTTCCTCCTACGAGCAGTACTTC
TRBJ2-3 | NA | NA | TRBV6-5 | CASHPHGTDTQYF | TGTGCCAGCCATCCACATGGCACAGATACGCAGTATTTT
TRBJ1-2 | NA | NA | TRBV4-2 | CASSQGTAGNYGYTF | TGTGCCAGCAGCCAAGGGACAGCTGGAAACTATGGCTACACCTTC
TRBJ2-1 | NA | NA | TRBV4-1 | CASSPGAPYNEQFF | TGCGCCAGCAGCCCAGGGGCTCCCTACAATGAGCAGTTCTTC
TRBJ1-5 | NA | NA | TRBV7-9 | CASSSYSTNQPQHF | TGTGCCAGCAGCTCCTACAGCACAAATCAGCCCCAGCATTTT
TRBJ1-5 | NA | NA | TRBV28 | CASSLPTERIYMDNQPQHF | TGTGCCAGCAGCCTCCCGACGGAGAGAATCTATATGGACAATCAGCCCCAGCATTTT
TRBJ2-1 | NA | TRBD2 | TRBV3-1/TRBV3-2 | CASSPELRGAGGYNEQFF | TGTGCCAGCAGCCCCGAACTGAGGGGAGCGGGAGGGTACAATGAGCAGTTCTTC
TRBJ1-1 | NA | TRBD1 | TRBV6-1 | CASSELQGTEAFF | TGTGCCAGCAGTGAACTACAGGGGACTGAAGCTTTCTTT
TRBJ2-5 | NA | TRBD2 | TRBV2 | CASTLLGASGRKTQYF | TGTGCCAGCACCCTCCTAGGCGCTAGCGGGAGGAAGACCCAGTACTTC
TRBJ2-2 | NA | NA | TRBV5-1 | CASSLAEAGELFF | TGCGCCAGCAGCTTGGCGGAGGCCGGGGAGCTGTTTTTT
TRBJ1-2 | NA | NA | TRBV7-9 | CASSLQGNYGYTF | TGTGCCAGCAGCCTCCAGGGGAACTATGGCTACACCTTC
TRBJ1-4 | NA | TRBD1 | TRBV6-5 | CASSRTGSREKLFF | TGTGCCAGCAGTCGGACAGGGTCTCGTGAAAAACTGTTTTTT
TRBJ1-2 | once | TRBD1 | TRBV6-4 | CASSEGQGYGYTF | TGTGCCAGCAGTGAGGGACAGGGCTATGGCTACACCTTC
TRBJ2-5 | NA | TRBD2 | TRBV19 | CASTLTSGSLETQYF | TGTGCCAGTACCTTGACTAGCGGGAGCTTAGAGACCCAGTACTTC
TRBJ1-1 | NA | TRBD1 | TRBV11-2 | CASSLQTGGLAEAFF | TGTGCCAGCAGCTTGCAGACAGGGGGCTTGGCTGAAGCTTTCTTT
TRBJ1-1 | once | NA | TRBV5-1 | CASSLGGTHDAEAFF | TGCGCCAGCAGCTTGGGGGGGACACATGACGCTGAAGCTTTCTTT